This TCR beta chain was sequenced for a study of blood T cell repertoires in COVID-19. Enrolled through a virtual design, the participants were between roughly 18 and 90 years of age and came from some 25 US areas. Allocation to cohorts depended on clinical history reported by the participants. Within 2 weeks of study entry, exposed participants had contacted a PCR-confirmed or clinician-diagnosed COVID-19 case. Trimming took 0 bases from V and 2 from J, leaving 8 bases between them. The CDR3 sequence is 15 residues long. CDR1 and CDR2 (germline): MNHEY, SVGEGT. Methods used by the authors: Amplification from reference gene primers served as the basis for estimated nucleated cell counts. Measured with immunoSEQ multiplex PCR; TCRdb has only the in-frame clones, and not every one. V, J and clone size were drawn from that table, and D and trimming were deduced from the DNA. The data contain about 350,000 clones, about 90% of them seen just once; the ten biggest clones take up 0.95% to 1.1%.

Material: PBMCs or T cells enriched from blood (not recorded which). The chain links TRBV6-2 or TRBV6-3 to TRBJ2-1; D unclear. This receptor was identified in a woman between 25 and 40 years old who had been exposed to COVID-19. CDR3 loop: CASSYSGGPYNEQFF. The CDR3 bases are TGTGCCAGCAGTTACTCTGGTGGGCCCTACAATGAGCAGTTCTTC.